This TCR beta chain was found in a study of identical twins (dated by TCRdb to 2016 to 2017). About the full investigation: TCR alpha and beta repertoires from monozygotic twins, unrelated adults of various ages and cord blood were deep-sequenced to test whether fetal clonotypes persist. Replicate twin experiments were performed at different times using different library preparation protocols to rule out contamination.

As for this clonotype: Its antigen is still unknown. No much larger clonotype is one base removed from it; base qualities were not supplied.

The CDR3 measures 15 amino acids from cysteine to phenylalanine. CDR3 DNA only is kept here, 45 bases in frame from base 1. The V end loses 2 bases and the J end loses 4 bases, and a stretch of 13 bases separates them. From the germline V gene (reference sequence), CDR1 is SGHKS and CDR2 is YYEKEE. Library method: 5' RACE. Sequencing relied on an Illumina HiSeq 2000. A universal primer binding site was introduced by template switching, and a unique molecular identifier was present in the final cDNA, enabling accurate counting of TCR cDNA molecules. First-strand cDNA for TCR alpha and beta chains was synthesized from specific primers in the conserved constant-segment region. To control for contamination, every cDNA library was double barcoded, receiving both a SMART-Mk sample barcode and Illumina barcodes. TruSeq adapter sequences, together with Illumina sample barcodes, were added in two successive PCR steps. Sequencing of the TCR alpha and beta cDNA libraries was done on the Illumina HiSeq platform using custom primers. As for the original processing: Raw reads were processed with MiGEC to extract unique molecular identifiers, and MiXCR was used to determine CDR3 positions. Recombination models were inferred per individual with the repgenHMM and IGoR tools using an EM algorithm. The tcR package in R was used for shared clonotype analysis, with sharing normalized by the product of cloneset sizes. To study raw recombination without the effects of thymic and clonal selection, out-of-frame nonproductive sequences were analyzed. TCRdb cleaned the public reads at Q25 with fastp, built clones with MiXCR and kept in-frame beta chains. A single entry per CDR3 protein holds the most common genes and DNA from its merged rows. The V and J calls and clone size are TCRdb's, not the authors'. This sample is represented by roughly 480,000 distinct CDR3 sequences; 24% of them were singletons. Jointly, the top ten make up around 3% of the sample.

Overall results and qualifications from the work: Compared with coincidental sharing between unrelated individuals, out-of-frame TCR alpha sequences shared between twins showed an excess of sequences with low generation probability. Zero-insertion analyses could be partly confounded by invariant T cells such as MAIT and iNKT, although diverse VJ usage argued against such confounding for most clonotypes. Out-of-frame TCR alpha sharing in monozygotic twins was systematically underestimated by recombination models, whereas sharing between unrelated individuals was in agreement with the recombination models. Because the same donors could not be followed over many years, conclusions were based on cross-sectional statistical analysis. Abundant cord blood beta clonotypes carried fewer insertions; young adult naive repertoires showed a weaker similar trend, while memory repertoires showed none. Excess twin sharing in beta out-of-frame sequences was weaker because fewer shared sequences lowered the signal-to-noise ratio.

Only healthy Caucasian donors were included. Three pairs of female monozygotic twins, all aged about 18 to 30 years, made up the twin cohort. Positive isolation kits from Invitrogen were used to isolate CD4+ and CD8+ T cell populations. These same records also appear under a second study, on T cells expressing NK-cell markers. The second study reports: Eight or nine donors provided sorted CD3+CD56+NKG2C+, CD3+CD56+NKG2C- and CD3+CD56-NKG2C+ T-cell subsets, whose TCR beta-chain repertoires were profiled. Of the eight sequenced donors, seven were found to be HCMV-seropositive and one was found to be HCMV-seronegative. In several experiments an anti-gammadeltaTCR antibody was added to restrict sorting to alphabetaTCR-expressing T cells. In over five donors, the dominant CD3+CD56+NKG2C+ clonotypes were among the top 10 CD8+ clonotypes and accounted for about 1.0-7.0% of CD8+ T cells. Those dominant clonotypes were again the most abundant among CD3+CD56-NKG2C+ cells in four donors, at about 25-60.1%. Whether the expanded NKG2C-expressing T cell clones were specific for HCMV antigens remained unclear. Randomly selected healthy volunteers, three men and five women, were used as the eight sequenced donors. A commercial ELISA kit detecting HCMV-specific IgG in serum was used to determine HCMV serostatus. MIGEC was used to demultiplex reads and group reads by UMI, and MiTCR was used to assemble and quantify clonotypes. Only TCR cDNA sequences supported by at least two reads were kept to exclude erroneous sequences. The tcR package was used for downstream repertoire analysis, and clonotypes were matched between fractions using CDR3 nucleotide sequence together with V segment. Antigen specificity was annotated against VDJdb with VDJmatch, allowing one amino acid substitution in CDR3.

Sequenced material: CD4+ T cells sorted from blood. This sequence was found in a woman aged 18 to 35 in good health. The chain is encoded by TRBV5-5 joined to TRBJ1-5, with no reliable assignment of the D segment. For the CDR3, the sequence is CASSFLQDRNQPQHF. The nucleotides are TGTGCCAGCAGCTTTCTCCAGGATAGGAATCAGCCCCAGCATTTT.